Listed below are T cell receptor beta chains from one sample, sequenced in a study of cytomegalovirus exposure and HLA in healthy donors. Generated by immunoSEQ multiplex PCR, the TCRdb table keeps only in-frame clones and is missing some. The table lists tens of thousands of clones, approximately 67% of them singletons. Sequencing was performed on PBMCs. The receptors derive from a woman aged 25 to 39 in good health and CMV-seronegative. CDR3s include the opening cysteine and the closing phenylalanine or tryptophan. D genes are given only for firm matches. Size is omitted from some rows. Given values are once, few, many or a class for expanded clones.

d_gene	v_gene	abundance	j_gene	CDR3aa	CDR3nt
.	TRBV11-2	.	TRBJ2-1	CASSLDGGSHNEQFF	TGTGCCAGCAGCTTAGATGGGGGCTCCCACAATGAGCAGTTCTTC
.	TRBV7-8	.	TRBJ1-2	CASSLAGGEVDGYTF	TGTGCCAGCAGCTTAGCTGGGGGGGAGGTGGATGGCTACACCTTC
.	TRBV4-3	medium-sized	TRBJ1-1	CASSQDLFPGMDTEAFF	TGCGCCAGCAGCCAAGATCTTTTTCCGGGAATGGACACTGAAGCTTTCTTT
TRBD1	TRBV7-3	few	TRBJ1-1	CASSSTGMNTEAFF	TGTGCCAGCAGCTCGACAGGGATGAACACTGAAGCTTTCTTT
TRBD1	TRBV11-3	few	TRBJ2-6	CASSRGQAYSGANVLTF	TGTGCCAGCAGCCGGGGACAGGCTTACTCTGGGGCCAACGTCCTGACTTTC
TRBD1	TRBV13	.	TRBJ2-1	CASSRNGQGGVNEQFF	TGTGCCAGCAGCCGAAATGGACAGGGGGGAGTTAATGAGCAGTTCTTC
.	TRBV7-9	few	TRBJ1-2	CSSSTDVYGYTF	TGTTCCAGCAGCACAGATGTCTATGGCTACACCTTC
.	TRBV25-1	.	TRBJ2-7	CASSDFGGTEQYF	TGTGCCAGCAGTGATTTCGGCGGAACCGAGCAGTACTTC
TRBD1	TRBV18	.	TRBJ2-7	CASSPTGTGHLRNF	TGTGCCAGCTCACCAACCGGGACAGGGCACTTGAGGAACTTC
.	TRBV7-2	.	TRBJ1-6	CASTPPGYNSPLHF	TGTGCCAGCACCCCCCCGGGTTATAATTCACCCCTCCACTTT
.	TRBV4-1	.	TRBJ1-2	CASSQGRGYGYTF	TGCGCCAGCAGCCAAGGCAGGGGCTATGGCTACACCTTC